The 23 T cell receptor beta chains reported below all come from one sample, sequenced in a study of T-cell memory formation after mild COVID-19. Each CDR3 protein gets one entry after TCRdb re-called the 5' RACE reads with MiXCR. The sample comprises almost 550,000 distinct CDR3 sequences, over 20% of which are singletons, and under 15% rests with the top ten. The sample was PBMCs or a T cell subset sorted from them (not recorded which). These receptors were collected from an adult woman who had mild COVID-19 (a few samples of this study predate the infection). Cell type and time point are not known.

The CDR3 reads CASSADSWERNIQYF. Here the CDR3 DNA reads TGCGCCAGCAGCGCGGACAGTTGGGAGAGGAACATTCAGTACTTC. The rearrangement uses TRBV5-1 and TRBJ2-4, with a possible D match to TRBD1 (6 bases). Germline-derived CDR1 and CDR2 are SGHRS and YFSETQ. V shed 4 bases and J shed 7 bases, with 18 bases lying between them. The length of the CDR3 is 15 residues. Looking up the rest from reference TRBV5-1 and TRBJ2-4 gives the full variable domain: KAGVTQTPRYLIKTRGQQVTLSCSPISGHRSVSWYQQTPGQGLQFLFEYFSETQRNKGNFPGRFSGRQFSNSRSEMNVSTLELGDSALYLCASSADSWERNIQYFGAGTRLSVL.

V and J are TRBV19 and TRBJ1-3, with D possibly TRBD1 on 5 matching bases. The CDR3 is made up of 15 amino acids. The V gene lost 3 bases and the J gene lost 0 bases, with 9 bases spanning the gap. Germline V gene sequence: CDR1 LNHDA, CDR2 SQIVND (reference sequence). The DNA for the CDR3 is TGTGCCAGTAGTATGCGGGACGTCTCTGGAAACACCATATATTTT. Amino acids: CASSMRDVSGNTIYF.

This clonotype was counted a few times. The chain employs TRBV4-1 and TRBJ1-5; no clear D. This CDR3 has 15 residues. CDR1 and CDR2 from the germline V gene are MGHRA and YSYEKL. V lost 0 bases, J lost 7 bases, and 13 bases lay in between. CDR3 loop: CASSQDSPRSQPQHF. In nucleotides, the CDR3 is TGCGCCAGCAGCCAAGATAGTCCGCGTAGCCAGCCCCAGCATTTT.

This clonotype was seen only a few times. V usage is TRBV12-3 or TRBV12-4 and J usage is TRBJ1-5; 9 nucleotides agree with TRBD1. This CDR3 region has 16 residues. V shed 5 bases and J 6 bases; nucleotides not matched to a gene: 11. As DNA, the CDR3 is TGTGCCAGCAGTACAAGAGGGACAGGGAACGGTCAGCCCCAGCATTTT. Protein sequence: CASSTRGTGNGQPQHF.

V gene TRBV11-2 combines with J gene TRBJ2-7, with a weak D call TRBD2 (6 bases). CDR1 is SGHAT, CDR2 FQNNGV, per germline. V shed 5 bases and J shed 3 bases, with 23 bases lying between them. The CDR3 sequence is 17 residues long. The CDR3 DNA sequence: TGTGCCAGCAGCACCCGCCTTGTCGGCTGGACTATCTACGAGCAGTACTTC. This translates into CASSTRLVGWTIYEQYF.

Only one count was recorded for this clonotype. The chain couples TRBV6-2 or TRBV6-3 to TRBJ1-1; no definite D call. This CDR3 spans 11 amino acids. The germline V gene has CDR1 MNHEY and CDR2 SVGEGT. The ends were cut back, 2 bases at V and 11 bases at J, with 9 bases in the middle. The CDR3 here is CASSYRLGAFF. For the CDR3, the DNA is TGTGCCAGCAGTTACCGTCTAGGGGCTTTCTTT.

The chain carries TRBV6-5 and TRBJ1-2, with a weak D call TRBD1 (6 bases). The V end lost 3 bases, the J end lost 6 bases, and 23 bases lay between the germline ends. The CDR3 runs to 17 residues. Germline V gene data show CDR1 as MNHEY and CDR2 as SVGAGI. The CDR3 loop reads CASSYQDSDIPGDGYTF. CDR3 sequence (DNA): TGTGCCAGCAGTTATCAGGACAGCGACATACCAGGTGATGGCTACACCTTC.

This clonotype was found many times. The CDR3 DNA is TGCAGCGGACTCGACCCGGGGGGAAACACCATATATTTT. It yields the protein CSGLDPGGNTIYF. The chain is built from TRBV29-1 and TRBJ1-3, with no clear D. Deletions cut 7 bases from V and 4 bases from J, with 14 bases between. This CDR3 region has 13 residues. CDR1 SQVTM and CDR2 ANQGSEA come from the germline V gene.

V gene TRBV11-2 combines with J gene TRBJ2-1; 7 bases fit TRBD1. With V trimmed by 1 base and J by 4 bases, 7 bases remained unmatched. The germline V gene has CDR1 SGHAT and CDR2 FQNNGV. The CDR3 is 16 residues long. The CDR3 coding sequence is TGTGCCAGCAGCTTAGGGACAGGTCACCTTTACAATGAGCAGTTCTTC. Protein sequence: CASSLGTGHLYNEQFF. The complete variable domain, with remaining parts taken from reference TRBV11-2 and TRBJ2-1, reads EAGVAQSPRYKIIEKRQSVAFWCNPISGHATLYWYQQILGQGPKLLIQFQNNGVVDDSQLPKDRFSAERLKGVDSTLKIQPAKLEDSAVYLCASSLGTGHLYNEQFFGPGTRLTVL.

This clonotype has a count of ten or more. This sequence joins TRBV24-1 and TRBJ2-2; D is possibly TRBD2 (7 bases). The CDR3 has 14 residues. Deletions cut 7 bases from V and 4 bases from J, with 12 bases between. From germline, CDR1 is KGHDR and CDR2 SFDVKD. Here the CDR3 DNA reads TGTGCCACCAGGGGGGGGCGAGGCACCGGGGAGCTGTTTTTT. Translation gives CATRGGRGTGELFF.

This sequence joins TRBV4-2 and TRBJ1-2; perhaps TRBD1 as D (6 bases). There are 14 residues in the CDR3. V was cut by 1 base and J by 4 bases, with 10 bases left in between. Germline-derived CDR1 and CDR2 are LGHNA and YNFKEQ. The DNA for the CDR3 is TGTGCCAGCAGCCAAGCTGGACAGATCTATGGCTACACCTTC. Translation gives CASSQAGQIYGYTF.

V usage is TRBV7-3 and J usage is TRBJ1-1; the D gene is possibly TRBD1 (5 bases). Germline V CDR1 and CDR2: SGHTA, FQGTGA. The V gene lost 0 bases and the J gene lost 7 bases, with 6 bases spanning the gap. The CDR3 extends over 12 amino acids. The CDR3 region has the DNA TGTGCCAGCAGCTTAACGACAGATGAAGCTTTCTTT. Translation gives CASSLTTDEAFF.

The chain couples TRBV3-1 to TRBJ1-2; D gene unclear. Trimming shortened V by 1 base and J by 9 bases, and 9 bases separated the two germline ends. CDR1 LGHDT and CDR2 YNNKEL come from the germline V gene (reference sequence). This CDR3 is 12 amino acids long. The CDR3 loop is CASSQGPFSYTF. The DNA for the CDR3 is TGTGCCAGCAGCCAAGGACCCTTCAGCTACACCTTC.

The chain employs TRBV20-1 and TRBJ2-1; D is undetermined. The ends were cut back, 5 bases at V and 4 bases at J, with 12 bases in the middle. Germline V gene data show CDR1 as DFQATT and CDR2 as SNEGSKA (reference sequence). CDR3 length: 13 amino acids. The CDR3 region is CSAYNPLYNEQFF. The CDR3 DNA sequence: TGCAGTGCTTACAACCCCCTTTACAATGAGCAGTTCTTC.

The rearrangement joins TRBV5-4 to TRBJ2-1, with TRBD2 identical over 9 bases. The CDR3 loop spans 16 amino acids. The germline CDR1 and CDR2 sequences are SGHNT and YYREEE (reference sequence). Germline trimming cut 0 bases from V and 4 bases from J; bases unmatched to any gene: 5. The CDR3 DNA reads TGTGCCAGCAGCTTGGCCGGGCGGGAGGGGTACAATGAGCAGTTCTTC. It specifies CASSLAGREGYNEQFF.

This clonotype was seen ten or more times. The chain has TRBV11-2 and TRBJ1-1; maybe TRBD1 (5 bases). CDR1 is SGHAT and CDR2 is FQNNGV in the germline V gene. V was clipped by 4 bases and J by 1 base, with 10 bases between them. CDR3 size: 14 residues. The CDR3 loop reads CASSSIGGNTEAFF. The CDR3 DNA follows: TGTGCCAGCAGCTCCATTGGGGGGAACACTGAAGCTTTCTTT.

This clonotype was counted only a few times. The rearrangement uses TRBV7-9 and TRBJ2-1, with 9 bases identical to TRBD2. The J segment lost 3 bases and the V segment lost 1 base, leaving 13 bases of the junction unmatched. Germline V CDR1 and CDR2: SEHNR, FQNEAQ (reference sequence). The CDR3 spans 19 residues. The CDR3 spells CASSLGTGEAGGHYNEQFF. The CDR3 DNA is TGTGCCAGCAGCTTAGGAACCGGGGAAGCGGGGGGTCACTACAATGAGCAGTTCTTC. Drawing the rest from reference TRBV7-9 and TRBJ2-1, the complete variable domain is DTGVSQNPRHKITKRGQNVTFRCDPISEHNRLYWYRQTLGQGPEFLTYFQNEAQLEKSRLLSDRFSAERPKGSFSTLEIQRTEQGDSAMYLCASSLGTGEAGGHYNEQFFGPGTRLTVL.

The V and J genes are TRBV7-3 and TRBJ2-1, with D uncertain. Between the trimmed V and J ends, which lost 2 bases and 3 bases, there was a span of 11 bases. This CDR3 region has 15 residues. Germline V lookup: CDR1 SGHTA, CDR2 FQGTGA. This CDR3 reads CASSLDGRNYNEQFF. The CDR3 nucleotides read TGTGCCAGCAGCTTAGACGGCCGGAACTACAATGAGCAGTTCTTC.

This sequence joins TRBV5-4 and TRBJ2-5; 13 bases agree with TRBD2. The length of the CDR3 is 15 residues. The V segment lost 5 bases and the J segment 2 bases; nucleotides outside the gene matches: 3. Germline CDR1 reads SGHNT; CDR2 reads YYREEE (reference sequence). Here the CDR3 reads CASRPGLAGQETQYF. The CDR3 DNA follows: TGTGCCAGCAGGCCGGGACTAGCGGGGCAAGAGACCCAGTACTTC.

The chain employs TRBV11-2 and TRBJ2-4; possible D gene TRBD1, 5 bases. CDR3 length equals 11 residues. In germline, CDR1 is SGHAT, CDR2 FQNNGV. V was shortened by 6 bases and J by 8 bases, with 8 bases between the two germline ends. CDR3 in DNA: TGTGCCAGCAGGACAGTTGACATTCAGTACTTC. Amino acid sequence: CASRTVDIQYF.

The sample holds many counts of this clonotype. The rearrangement uses TRBV29-1 and TRBJ2-1; D possibly corresponds to TRBD2 (7 bases). V lost 0 bases and J lost 12, with 15 bases in between. Germline values: CDR1 SQVTM, CDR2 ANQGSEA. This CDR3 contains 13 residues. CDR3 amino acids: CSVEDDTGGGQFF. In nucleotides, the CDR3 is TGCAGCGTTGAAGATGATACGGGGGGCGGGCAGTTCTTC.

This clonotype occurred many times. The rearrangement uses TRBV29-1 and TRBJ1-1, with TRBD1 matching 10 bases. The CDR3 consists of 13 residues. The ends lost 3 bases at V and 8 bases at J; junction bases unmatched: 6. CDR1 and CDR2 from the germline V gene are SQVTM and ANQGSEA. This CDR3 is CSVDGTGAREAFF. In nucleotides, the CDR3 is TGCAGCGTTGACGGGACAGGGGCCAGGGAAGCTTTCTTT.

This chain joins TRBV27 and TRBJ1-2; the D gene is possibly TRBD1 (5 bases). The ends were cut back, 6 bases at V and 6 bases at J, with 14 bases in the middle. The germline CDR1 and CDR2 sequences are MNHEY and SMNVEV (reference sequence). CDR3 length: 13 residues. CDR3 nucleotides: TGTGCCAGCAGCCGGGAGGGGAACCATGGCTACACCTTC. This translates into CASSREGNHGYTF.